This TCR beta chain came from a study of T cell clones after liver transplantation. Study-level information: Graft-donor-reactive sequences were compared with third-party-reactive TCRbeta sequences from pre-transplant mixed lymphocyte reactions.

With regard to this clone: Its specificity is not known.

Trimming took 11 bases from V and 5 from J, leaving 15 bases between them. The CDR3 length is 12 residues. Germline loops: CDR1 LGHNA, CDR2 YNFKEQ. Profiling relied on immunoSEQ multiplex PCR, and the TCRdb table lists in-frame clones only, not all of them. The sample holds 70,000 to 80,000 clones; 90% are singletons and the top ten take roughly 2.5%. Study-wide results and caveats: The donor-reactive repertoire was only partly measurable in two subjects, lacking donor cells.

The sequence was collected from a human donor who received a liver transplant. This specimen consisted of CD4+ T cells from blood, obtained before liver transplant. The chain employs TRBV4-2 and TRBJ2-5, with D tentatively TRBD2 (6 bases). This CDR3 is CASGRGQETQYF. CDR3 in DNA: TGTGCCTCCGGGCGGGGTCAGGAGACCCAGTACTTC.